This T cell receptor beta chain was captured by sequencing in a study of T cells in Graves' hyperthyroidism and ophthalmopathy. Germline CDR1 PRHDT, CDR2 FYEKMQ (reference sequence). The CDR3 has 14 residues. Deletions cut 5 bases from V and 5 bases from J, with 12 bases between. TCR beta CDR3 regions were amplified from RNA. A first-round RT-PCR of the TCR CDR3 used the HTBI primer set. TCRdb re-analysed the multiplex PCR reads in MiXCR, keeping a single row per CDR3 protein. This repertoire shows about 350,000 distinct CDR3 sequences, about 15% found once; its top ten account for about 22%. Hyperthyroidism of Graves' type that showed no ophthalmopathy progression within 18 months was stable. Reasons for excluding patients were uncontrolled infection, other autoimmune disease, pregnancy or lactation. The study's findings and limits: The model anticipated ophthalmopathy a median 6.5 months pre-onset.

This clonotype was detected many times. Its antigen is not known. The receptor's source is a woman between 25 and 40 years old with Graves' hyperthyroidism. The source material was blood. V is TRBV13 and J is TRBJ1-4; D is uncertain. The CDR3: CASSIGRKNEKLFF. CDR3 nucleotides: TGTGCCAGCAGCATCGGACGGAAAAATGAAAAACTGTTTTTT.